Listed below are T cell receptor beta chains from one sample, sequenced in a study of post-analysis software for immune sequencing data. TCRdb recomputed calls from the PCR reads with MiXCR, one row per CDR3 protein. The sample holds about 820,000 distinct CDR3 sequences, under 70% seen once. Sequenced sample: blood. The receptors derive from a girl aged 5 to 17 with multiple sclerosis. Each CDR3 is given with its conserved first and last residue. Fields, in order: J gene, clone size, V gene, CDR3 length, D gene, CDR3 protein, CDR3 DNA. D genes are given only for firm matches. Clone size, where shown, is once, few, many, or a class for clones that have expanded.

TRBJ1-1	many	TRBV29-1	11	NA	CSVGVNTEAFF	TGCAGCGTTGGGGTGAACACTGAAGCTTTCTTT
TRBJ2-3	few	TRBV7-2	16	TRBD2	CASSPGLAGGSDTQYF	TGTGCCAGCAGCCCTGGACTAGCGGGAGGCTCAGATACGCAGTATTTT
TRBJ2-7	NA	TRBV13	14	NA	CASSSRGSQETQYF	TGTGCCAGCAGCTCCCGGGGATCCCAAGAGACTCAGTACTTC
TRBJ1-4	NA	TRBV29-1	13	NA	CSVGTGKGEKLFF	TGCAGCGTTGGAACAGGCAAGGGTGAAAAACTGTTTTTT
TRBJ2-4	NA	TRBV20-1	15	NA	CSAPGRILAKNIQYF	TGCAGTGCACCAGGACGTATATTAGCCAAAAACATTCAGTACTTC
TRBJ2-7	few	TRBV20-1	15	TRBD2	CSARPGTSGMYEQYF	TGCAGTGCTAGACCCGGGACTAGCGGGATGTACGAGCAGTACTTC
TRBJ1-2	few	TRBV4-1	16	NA	CASSHVNAGTNYGYTF	TGCGCCAGCAGCCACGTAAACGCAGGGACTAACTATGGCTACACCTTC
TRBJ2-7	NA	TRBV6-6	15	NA	CASSYLSGGSYEQYF	TGTGCCAGCAGTTACCTATCTGGGGGGTCCTACGAGCAGTACTTC
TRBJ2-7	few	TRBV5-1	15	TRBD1	CASSFGTGASYEQYF	TGCGCCAGCAGCTTCGGGACAGGGGCTTCCTACGAGCAGTACTTC
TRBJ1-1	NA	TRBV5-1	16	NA	CASSELFRTVNTEAFF	TGCGCCAGCAGCGAACTATTTAGGACAGTTAACACTGAAGCTTTCTTT
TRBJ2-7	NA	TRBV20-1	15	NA	CSASEELLSSYEQYF	TGCAGTGCTTCCGAGGAGTTGTTAAGCTCCTACGAGCAGTACTTC
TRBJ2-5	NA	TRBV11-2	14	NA	CASSATGLLKTQYF	TGTGCCAGCAGCGCTACAGGGTTGTTAAAGACCCAGTACTTC
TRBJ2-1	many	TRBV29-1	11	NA	CSVDRYNEQFF	TGCAGCGTTGACCGCTACAATGAGCAGTTCTTC
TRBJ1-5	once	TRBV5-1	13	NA	CASSFKGNQPQHF	TGCGCCAGCAGCTTCAAGGGAAATCAGCCCCAGCATTTT
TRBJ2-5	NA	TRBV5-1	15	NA	CASSLYDGTGETQYF	TGCGCCAGCAGCTTGTATGACGGGACGGGAGAGACCCAGTACTTC
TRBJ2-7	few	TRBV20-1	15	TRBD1	CSASKGQGVSYEQYF	TGCAGTGCTAGTAAGGGGCAGGGGGTCTCCTACGAGCAGTACTTC
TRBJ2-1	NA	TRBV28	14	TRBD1	CASSFGAGGNEQFF	TGTGCCAGCAGTTTCGGGGCAGGGGGCAATGAGCAGTTCTTC
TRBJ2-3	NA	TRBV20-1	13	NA	CSAYGGSSNTQYF	TGCAGTGCCTACGGAGGGAGTTCAAATACGCAGTATTTT
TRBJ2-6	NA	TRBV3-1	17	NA	CASSQKGFNSGANVLTF	TGTGCCAGCAGCCAAAAGGGGTTCAATTCTGGGGCCAACGTCCTGACTTTC
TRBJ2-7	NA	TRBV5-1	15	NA	CASSFEVAVTYEQYF	TGCGCCAGCAGCTTCGAGGTAGCGGTCACCTACGAGCAGTACTTC
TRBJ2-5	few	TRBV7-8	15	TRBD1	CASSPDRGPQETQYF	TGTGCCAGCAGTCCGGACAGGGGGCCCCAAGAGACCCAGTACTTC
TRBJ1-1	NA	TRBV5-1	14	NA	CASSWGNMNTEAFF	TGCGCCAGCAGCTGGGGTAATATGAACACTGAAGCTTTCTTT
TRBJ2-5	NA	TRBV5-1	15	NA	CASSLGGAVGETQYF	TGCGCCAGCAGCTTGGGGGGCGCGGTTGGCGAGACCCAGTACTTC
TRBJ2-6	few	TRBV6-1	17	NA	CASSPIAWGRGANVLTF	TGTGCCAGCTCCCCCATTGCTTGGGGGCGAGGGGCCAACGTCCTGACTTTC
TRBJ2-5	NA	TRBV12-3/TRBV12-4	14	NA	CASSLLDTQETQYF	TGTGCCAGCAGTTTATTGGACACACAAGAGACCCAGTACTTC
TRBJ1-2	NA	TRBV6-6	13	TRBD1	CASSPQGAEGYTF	TGTGCCAGCAGTCCACAGGGGGCTGAGGGCTACACCTTC
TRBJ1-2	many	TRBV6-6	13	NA	CASSSGGNYGYTF	TGTGCCAGCAGTTCTGGGGGTAACTATGGCTACACCTTC
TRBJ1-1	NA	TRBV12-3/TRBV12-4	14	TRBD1	CASSKGQFNTEAFF	TGTGCCAGCAGTAAGGGACAGTTCAACACTGAAGCTTTCTTT
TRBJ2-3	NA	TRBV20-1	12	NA	CSARTATDTQYF	TGCAGTGCGAGGACTGCCACGGATACGCAGTATTTT
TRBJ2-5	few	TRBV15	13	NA	CATSAPQGETQYF	TGTGCCACCAGCGCTCCGCAAGGAGAGACCCAGTACTTC
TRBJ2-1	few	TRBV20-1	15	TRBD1	CSATTGTAYYNEQFF	TGCAGTGCTACCACCGGGACAGCTTACTACAATGAGCAGTTCTTC
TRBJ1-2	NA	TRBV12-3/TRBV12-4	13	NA	CASSLVEYYGYTF	TGTGCCAGCAGTTTAGTCGAGTACTATGGCTACACCTTC
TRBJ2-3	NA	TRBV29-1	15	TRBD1	CSEAGQGASTDTQYF	TGCAGCGAGGCCGGACAGGGGGCTAGCACAGATACGCAGTATTTT
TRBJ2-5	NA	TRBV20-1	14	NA	CSARPDGQEETQYF	TGCAGTGCTAGACCTGACGGGCAGGAAGAGACCCAGTACTTC
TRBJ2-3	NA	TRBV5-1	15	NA	CASSSGTVSTDTQYF	TGCGCCAGCAGCTCCGGGACGGTTAGCACAGATACGCAGTATTTT
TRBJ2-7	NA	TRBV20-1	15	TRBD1	CSASLEGTGPYEQYF	TGCAGTGCTAGCCTAGAGGGGACAGGCCCCTACGAGCAGTACTTC
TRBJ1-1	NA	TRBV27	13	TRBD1	CASSKGANTEAFF	TGTGCCAGCAGTAAGGGGGCCAACACTGAAGCTTTCTTT
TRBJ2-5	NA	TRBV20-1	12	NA	CSVGEVQETQYF	TGCAGTGTAGGTGAGGTCCAAGAGACCCAGTACTTC
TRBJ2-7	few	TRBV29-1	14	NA	CSVAAGGTGYEQYF	TGCAGCGTTGCGGCTGGGGGGACGGGCTACGAGCAGTACTTC
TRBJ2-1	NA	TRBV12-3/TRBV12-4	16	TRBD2	CASSAYRLAGGDEQFF	TGTGCCAGCAGTGCATATAGACTAGCGGGAGGGGATGAGCAGTTCTTC
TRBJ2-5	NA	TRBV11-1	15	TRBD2	CASSPISGSGETQYF	TGTGCCAGCAGCCCGATTAGCGGGAGTGGAGAGACCCAGTACTTC
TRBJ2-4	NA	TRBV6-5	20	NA	CASRYRTPEPRRGGKNIQYF	TGTGCCAGCAGATATCGCACGCCGGAGCCGCGGCGTGGGGGGAAAAACATTCAGTACTTC
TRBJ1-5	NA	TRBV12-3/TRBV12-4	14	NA	CASSFGGRGQPQHF	TGTGCCAGCAGTTTTGGGGGGCGCGGGCAGCCCCAGCATTTT
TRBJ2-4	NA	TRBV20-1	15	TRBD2	CSATIAGGIYNEQYF	TGCAGTGCTACGATAGCGGGGGGCATCTACAATGAGCAGTACTTC
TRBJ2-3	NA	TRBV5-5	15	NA	CASSLEAARTDTQYF	TGTGCCAGCAGCTTGGAGGCCGCTCGCACAGATACGCAGTATTTT